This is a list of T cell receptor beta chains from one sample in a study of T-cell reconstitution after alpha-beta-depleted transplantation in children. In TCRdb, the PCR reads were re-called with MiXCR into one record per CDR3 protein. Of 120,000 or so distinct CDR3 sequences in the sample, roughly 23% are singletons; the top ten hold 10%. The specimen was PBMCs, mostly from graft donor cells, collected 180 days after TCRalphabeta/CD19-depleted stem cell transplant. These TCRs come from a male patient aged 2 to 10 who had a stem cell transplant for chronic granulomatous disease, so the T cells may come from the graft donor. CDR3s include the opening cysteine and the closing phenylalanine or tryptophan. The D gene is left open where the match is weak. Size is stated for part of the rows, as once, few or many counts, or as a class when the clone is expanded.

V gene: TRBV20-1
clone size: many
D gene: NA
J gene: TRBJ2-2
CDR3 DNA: TGCAGTGCTAGGGAGGGACCACGCACCGGGGAGCTGTTTTTT
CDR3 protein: CSAREGPRTGELFF

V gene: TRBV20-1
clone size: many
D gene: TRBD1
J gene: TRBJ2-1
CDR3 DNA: TGCAGTGCCCTAATCGGGACAGGGGCTGTCCATGAGCAGTTCTTC
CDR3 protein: CSALIGTGAVHEQFF

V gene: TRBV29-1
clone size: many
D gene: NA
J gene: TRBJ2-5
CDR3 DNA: TGCAGCGTTGAAGATCTTGGGGAGTCAGAGACCCAGTACTTC
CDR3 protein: CSVEDLGESETQYF

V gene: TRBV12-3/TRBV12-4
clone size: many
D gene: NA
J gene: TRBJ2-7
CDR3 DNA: TGTGCCAGCAGTTCAAGCGACTACGAGCAGTACTTC
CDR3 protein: CASSSSDYEQYF

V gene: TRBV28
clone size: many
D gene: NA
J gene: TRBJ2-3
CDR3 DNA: TGTGCCAGCAGTGTACCGGGTTTAGCTACAGATACGCAGTATTTT
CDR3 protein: CASSVPGLATDTQYF

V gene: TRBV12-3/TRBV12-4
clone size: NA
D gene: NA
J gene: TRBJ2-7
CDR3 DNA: TGTGCCAGCAGTTTTCAGCAAAGCGAGCAGTACTTC
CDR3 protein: CASSFQQSEQYF

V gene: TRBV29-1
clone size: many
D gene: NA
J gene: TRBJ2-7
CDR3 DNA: TGCAGCGTTGGGCACAGGGCTTCCTACGAGCAGTACTTC
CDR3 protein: CSVGHRASYEQYF

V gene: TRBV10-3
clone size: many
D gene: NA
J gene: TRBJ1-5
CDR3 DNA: TGTGCCACGAATAAGGACAGACCAAATCCCCAGCATTTT
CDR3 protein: CATNKDRPNPQHF

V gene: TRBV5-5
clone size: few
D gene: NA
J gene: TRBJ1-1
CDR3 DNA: TGTGCCAGCAGCTTGGCGTCGGTGAACACTGAAGCTTTCTTT
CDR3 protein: CASSLASVNTEAFF

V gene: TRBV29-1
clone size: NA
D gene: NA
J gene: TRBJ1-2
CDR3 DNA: TGCAGCGTTGAAGCATCTGTTTATGGCTACACCTTC
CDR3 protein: CSVEASVYGYTF

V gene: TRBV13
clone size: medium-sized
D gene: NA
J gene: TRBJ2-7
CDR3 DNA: TGTGCCAGCAGCCTCGGGAGTAACGAGCAGTACTTC
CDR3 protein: CASSLGSNEQYF

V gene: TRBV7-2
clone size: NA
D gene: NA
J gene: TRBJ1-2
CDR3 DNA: TGTGCCAGCAGCTCTTACCGACAGGCCTATGGCTACACCTTC
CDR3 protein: CASSSYRQAYGYTF

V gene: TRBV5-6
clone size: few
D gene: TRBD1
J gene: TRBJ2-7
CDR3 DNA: TGTGCCAGCAGCTTGGGGACAGGGCGGTTATCCCACGAGCAGTACTTC
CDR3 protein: CASSLGTGRLSHEQYF

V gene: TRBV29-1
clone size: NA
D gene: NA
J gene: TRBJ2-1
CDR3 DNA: TGCAGCGGAGGTCAATTAGACAATGAGCAGTTCTTC
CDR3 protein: CSGGQLDNEQFF

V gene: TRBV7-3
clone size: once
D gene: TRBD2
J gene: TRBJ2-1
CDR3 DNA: TGTGCCAGCAGCTTACGTTCGCGGGAGCTCTCCTACAATGAGCAGTTCTTC
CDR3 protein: CASSLRSRELSYNEQFF

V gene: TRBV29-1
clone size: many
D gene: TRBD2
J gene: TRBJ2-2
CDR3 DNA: TGCAGCTCCCGAGAGCGGGAGAACACCGGGGAGCTGTTTTTT
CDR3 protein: CSSRERENTGELFF

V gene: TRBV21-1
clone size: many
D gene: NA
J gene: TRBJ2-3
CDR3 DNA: TGTGCCAGCAGCAAAGACAGGGGGCGCACAGATACGCAGTATTTT
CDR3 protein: CASSKDRGRTDTQYF

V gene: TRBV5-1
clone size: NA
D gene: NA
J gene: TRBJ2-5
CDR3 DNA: TGCGCCAGCAGTTTTGCCGGTCCGGAGACCCAGTACTTC
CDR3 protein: CASSFAGPETQYF

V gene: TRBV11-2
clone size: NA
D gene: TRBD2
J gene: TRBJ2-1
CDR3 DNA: TGTGCCAGCAGCCCCCGAATCAAAGCTAGCGGGAGGGTCAACAATGAGCAGTTCTTC
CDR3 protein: CASSPRIKASGRVNNEQFF

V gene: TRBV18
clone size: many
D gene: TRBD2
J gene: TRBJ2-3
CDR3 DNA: TGTGCCAGCTCACGCTCGACTAGCGGGGCAGATACGCAGTATTTT
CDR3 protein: CASSRSTSGADTQYF

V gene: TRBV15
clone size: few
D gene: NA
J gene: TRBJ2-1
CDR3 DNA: TGTGCCACCAGCAGAGTTGCGGCCTACAATGAGCAGTTCTTC
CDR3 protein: CATSRVAAYNEQFF

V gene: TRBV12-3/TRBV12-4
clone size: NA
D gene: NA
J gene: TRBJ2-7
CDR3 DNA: TGTGCCAGCAGATTAATCCAGGGGAGGTCCCACGAGCAGTACTTC
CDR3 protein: CASRLIQGRSHEQYF

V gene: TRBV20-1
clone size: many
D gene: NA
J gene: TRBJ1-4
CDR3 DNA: TGCAGTGCTAGGACAGAAGGTGAAAAACTGTTTTTT
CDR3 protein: CSARTEGEKLFF

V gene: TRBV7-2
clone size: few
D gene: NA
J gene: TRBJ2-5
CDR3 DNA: TGTGCCAGCAGCTTAGCCCTAGCCCTAAAGGGAGAGACCCAGTACTTC
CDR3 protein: CASSLALALKGETQYF

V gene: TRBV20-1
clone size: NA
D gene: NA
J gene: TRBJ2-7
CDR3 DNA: TGCAGTGCTAGAGATCCCCGCAATCCCGACTACGAGCAGTACTTC
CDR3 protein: CSARDPRNPDYEQYF

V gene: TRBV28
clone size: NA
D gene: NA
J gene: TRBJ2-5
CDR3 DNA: TGTGCCAGCAGTTTCTCACTAGCTTTGGAGACCCAGTACTTC
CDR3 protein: CASSFSLALETQYF

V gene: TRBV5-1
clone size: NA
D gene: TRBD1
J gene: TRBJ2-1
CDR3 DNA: TGCGCCAGCAACCGGGACAGAGCTAACAATGAGCAGTTCTTC
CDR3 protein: CASNRDRANNEQFF

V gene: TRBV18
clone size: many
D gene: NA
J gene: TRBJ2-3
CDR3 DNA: TGTGCCAGCTCACCACCCGGGGACCTTCGGGCTACGCAGTATTTT
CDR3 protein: CASSPPGDLRATQYF

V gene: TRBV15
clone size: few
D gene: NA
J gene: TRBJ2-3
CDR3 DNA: TGTGCCACCAGCAGAGCCAGGGGTGCCAACACAGATACGCAGTATTTT
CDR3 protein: CATSRARGANTDTQYF

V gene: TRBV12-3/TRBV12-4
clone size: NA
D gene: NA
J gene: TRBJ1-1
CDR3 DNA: TGTGCCAGCAGTTTGGTCGACAGATACAACACTGAAGCTTTCTTT
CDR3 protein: CASSLVDRYNTEAFF

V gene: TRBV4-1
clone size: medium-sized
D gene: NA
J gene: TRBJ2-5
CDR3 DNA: TGCGCCAGCAGCCAAGCAGGGGATGAGACCCAGTACTTC
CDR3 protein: CASSQAGDETQYF

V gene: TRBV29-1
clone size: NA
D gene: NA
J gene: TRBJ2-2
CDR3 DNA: TGCAGCGTTGAACAGGGAAGAGGCGGGGAGCTGTTTTTT
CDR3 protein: CSVEQGRGGELFF

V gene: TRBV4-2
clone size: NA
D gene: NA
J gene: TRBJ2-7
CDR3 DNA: TGTGCCAGCAGCCAAGAACAGGGTAACTACGAGCAGTACTTC
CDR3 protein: CASSQEQGNYEQYF

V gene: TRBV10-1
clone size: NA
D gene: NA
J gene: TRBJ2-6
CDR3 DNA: TGCGCCAGCAGTGAGAGGGATCTATACGGTGGGGCCAACGTCCTGACTTTC
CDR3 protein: CASSERDLYGGANVLTF

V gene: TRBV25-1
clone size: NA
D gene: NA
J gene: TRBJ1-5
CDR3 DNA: TGTGCCAGCAGTGATAGCAATCAGCCCCAGCATTTT
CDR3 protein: CASSDSNQPQHF

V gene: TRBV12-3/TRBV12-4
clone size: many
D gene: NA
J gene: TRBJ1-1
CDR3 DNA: TGTGCCAGCAGTTTGGAGAACACTGAAGCTTTCTTT
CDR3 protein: CASSLENTEAFF

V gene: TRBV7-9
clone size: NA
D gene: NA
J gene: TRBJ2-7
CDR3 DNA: TGTGCCAGCAGCTCCCCCACAGGATCACCCTCCTACGAGCAGTACTTC
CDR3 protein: CASSSPTGSPSYEQYF

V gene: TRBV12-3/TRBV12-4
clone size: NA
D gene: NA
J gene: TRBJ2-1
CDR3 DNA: TGTGCCAGCCTCTCGATAGATTTGAATGAGCAGTTCTTC
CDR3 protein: CASLSIDLNEQFF

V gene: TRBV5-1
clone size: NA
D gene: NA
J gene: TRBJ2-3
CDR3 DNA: TGCGCCAGCAGTTGGGCCGGGGGAGCAGATACGCAGTATTTT
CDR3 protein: CASSWAGGADTQYF

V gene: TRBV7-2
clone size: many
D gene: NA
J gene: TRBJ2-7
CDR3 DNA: TGTGCCAGCAGCTTAGCGGTGGGTGAGCAGTACTTC
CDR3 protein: CASSLAVGEQYF

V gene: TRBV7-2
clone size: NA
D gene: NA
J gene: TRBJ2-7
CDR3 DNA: TGTGCCAGCAGCTTAAAATTCCCCTACGAGCAGTACTTC
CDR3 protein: CASSLKFPYEQYF

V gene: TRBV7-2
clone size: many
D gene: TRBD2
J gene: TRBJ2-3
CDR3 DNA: TGTGCCAGCAGCTGGGGACTAGCGGGACGGGATACGCAGTATTTT
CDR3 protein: CASSWGLAGRDTQYF

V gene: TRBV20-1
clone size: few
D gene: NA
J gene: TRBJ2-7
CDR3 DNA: TGCAGTGCTAGCTTCCCCAAGACAGCAGGACCCTACGAGCAGTACTTC
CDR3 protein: CSASFPKTAGPYEQYF

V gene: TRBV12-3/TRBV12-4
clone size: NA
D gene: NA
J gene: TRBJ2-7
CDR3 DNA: TGTGCCAGCAGTCCGGGCGACTACTCCTACGAGCAGTACTTC
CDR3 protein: CASSPGDYSYEQYF

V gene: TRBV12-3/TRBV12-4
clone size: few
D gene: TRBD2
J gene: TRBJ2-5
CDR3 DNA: TGTGCCAGCAGAATAGCGGGATTGCAAGAGACCCAGTACTTC
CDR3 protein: CASRIAGLQETQYF

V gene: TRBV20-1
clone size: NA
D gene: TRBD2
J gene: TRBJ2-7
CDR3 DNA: TGCAGTGCGAACCCGGGACTAGAGTACGAGCAGTACTTC
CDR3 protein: CSANPGLEYEQYF

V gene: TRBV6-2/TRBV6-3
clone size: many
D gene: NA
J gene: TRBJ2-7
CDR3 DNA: TGTGCCAGCGCGGCGGGGAACTACTACGAGCAGTACTTC
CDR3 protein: CASAAGNYYEQYF

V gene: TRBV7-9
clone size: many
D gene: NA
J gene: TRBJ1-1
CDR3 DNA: TGTGCCAGCAGCTCCACCCCGGACACTGAAGCTTTCTTT
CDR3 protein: CASSSTPDTEAFF